The source of this T cell receptor beta chain is a study of OX40 agonist ivuxolimab in advanced cancers. Study details: It was ivuxolimab, an agonistic anti-OX40 (CD134) antibody, that patients were treated with.

Germline CDR1 reads PRHDT; CDR2 reads FYEKMQ (reference sequence). The CDR3 length is 14 residues. V gave up 4 bases and J gave up 1 base, with 11 bases separating them. Study-wide points: Partial responders at 0.1-3.0 mg/kg showed near-lowest clonal expansion.

The cohort excluded patients with autoimmune disease history or systemic immunosuppression. The table came from immunoSEQ multiplex PCR; TCRdb's copy has only in-frame clones and leaves some out. The table has some 87,000 clones, nearly 90% seen once. Regarding this clone: The antigen remains unidentified.

This receptor was identified in an adult with an advanced solid tumor such as melanoma, head and neck, liver or kidney cancer. The chain is built from TRBV13 and TRBJ2-7, with unresolved D. The material sequenced was CD4+ or CD8+ T cells sorted from blood, taken in a trial of the OX40 agonist ivuxolimab. DNA for the CDR3: TGTGCCAGCAGCTCAAGATGGGGATCCTACGAGCAGTACTTC. Translated, it gives CASSSRWGSYEQYF.